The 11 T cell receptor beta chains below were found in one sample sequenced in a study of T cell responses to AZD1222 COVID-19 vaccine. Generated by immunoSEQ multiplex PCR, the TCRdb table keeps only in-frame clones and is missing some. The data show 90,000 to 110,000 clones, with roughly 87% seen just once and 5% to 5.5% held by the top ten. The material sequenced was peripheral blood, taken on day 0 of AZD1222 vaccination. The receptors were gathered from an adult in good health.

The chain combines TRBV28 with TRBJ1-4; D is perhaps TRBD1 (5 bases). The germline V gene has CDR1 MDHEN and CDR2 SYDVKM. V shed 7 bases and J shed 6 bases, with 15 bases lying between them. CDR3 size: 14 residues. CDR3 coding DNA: TGTGCCAGCATTTCGGACATCTTGGATGAAAAACTGTTTTTT. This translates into CASISDILDEKLFF.

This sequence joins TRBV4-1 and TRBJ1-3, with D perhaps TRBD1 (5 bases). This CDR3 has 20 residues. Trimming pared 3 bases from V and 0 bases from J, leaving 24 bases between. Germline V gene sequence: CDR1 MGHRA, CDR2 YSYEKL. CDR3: CASSQSIGAAQPPSGNTIYF. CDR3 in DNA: TGCGCCAGCAGCCAGTCCATCGGGGCAGCCCAACCCCCCTCTGGAAACACCATATATTTT.

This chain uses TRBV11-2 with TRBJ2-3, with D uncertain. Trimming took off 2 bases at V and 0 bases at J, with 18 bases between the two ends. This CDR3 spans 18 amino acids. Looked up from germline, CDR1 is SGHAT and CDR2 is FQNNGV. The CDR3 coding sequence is TGTGCCAGCAGCTTAAGCCCCATGGCAGGTACTAGCACAGATACGCAGTATTTT. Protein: CASSLSPMAGTSTDTQYF. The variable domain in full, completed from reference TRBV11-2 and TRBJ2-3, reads EAGVAQSPRYKIIEKRQSVAFWCNPISGHATLYWYQQILGQGPKLLIQFQNNGVVDDSQLPKDRFSAERLKGVDSTLKIQPAKLEDSAVYLCASSLSPMAGTSTDTQYFGPGTRLTVL.

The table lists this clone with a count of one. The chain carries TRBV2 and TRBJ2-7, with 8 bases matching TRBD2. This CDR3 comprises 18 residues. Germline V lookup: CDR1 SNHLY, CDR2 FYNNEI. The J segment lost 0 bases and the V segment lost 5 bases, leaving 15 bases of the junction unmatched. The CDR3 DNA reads TGTGCCAGCAGTCCTACTTTCATTTTAGCGGGGAGCTCCTACGAGCAGTACTTC. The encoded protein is CASSPTFILAGSSYEQYF.

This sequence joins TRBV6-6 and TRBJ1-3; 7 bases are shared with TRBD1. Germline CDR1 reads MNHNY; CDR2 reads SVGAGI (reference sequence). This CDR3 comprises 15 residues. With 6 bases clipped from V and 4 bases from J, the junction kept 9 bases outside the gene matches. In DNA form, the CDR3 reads TGTGCCAGCAGCCCTACGGACAGGCGGGGAAACACCATATATTTT. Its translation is CASSPTDRRGNTIYF.

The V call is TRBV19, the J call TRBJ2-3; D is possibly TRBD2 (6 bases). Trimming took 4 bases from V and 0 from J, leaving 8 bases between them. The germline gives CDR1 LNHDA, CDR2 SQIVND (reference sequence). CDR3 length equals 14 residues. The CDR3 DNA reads TGTGCCAGTAGTAGGAGGGTAAGCACAGATACGCAGTATTTT. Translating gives CASSRRVSTDTQYF.

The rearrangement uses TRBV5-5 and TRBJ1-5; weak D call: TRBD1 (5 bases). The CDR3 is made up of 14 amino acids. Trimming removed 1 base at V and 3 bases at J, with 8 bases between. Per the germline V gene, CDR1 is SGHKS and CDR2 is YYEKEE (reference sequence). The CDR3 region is CASSLRGINQPQHF. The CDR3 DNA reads TGTGCCAGCAGCTTGCGGGGCATCAATCAGCCCCAGCATTTT.

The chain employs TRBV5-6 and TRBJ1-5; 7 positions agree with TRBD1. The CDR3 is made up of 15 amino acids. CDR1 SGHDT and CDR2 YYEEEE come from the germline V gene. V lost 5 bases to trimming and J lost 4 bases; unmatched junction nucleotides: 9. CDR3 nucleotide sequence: TGTGCCAGCAGGCAGACAGGGCGGTCAAATCAGCCCCAGCATTTT. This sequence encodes CASRQTGRSNQPQHF.

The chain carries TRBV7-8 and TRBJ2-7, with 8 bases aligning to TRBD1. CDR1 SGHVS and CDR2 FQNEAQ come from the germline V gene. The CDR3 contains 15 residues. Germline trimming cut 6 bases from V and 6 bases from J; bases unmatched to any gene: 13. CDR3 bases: TGTGCCAGCAGGAGATTAGGACAGGGAAACGGCGAGCAGTACTTC. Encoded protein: CASRRLGQGNGEQYF.

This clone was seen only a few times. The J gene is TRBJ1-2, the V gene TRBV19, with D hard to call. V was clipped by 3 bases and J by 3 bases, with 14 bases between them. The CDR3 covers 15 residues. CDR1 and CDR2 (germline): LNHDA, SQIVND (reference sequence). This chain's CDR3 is CASSINRAGDYGYTF. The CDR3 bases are TGTGCCAGTAGTATTAACCGGGCCGGGGACTATGGCTACACCTTC.

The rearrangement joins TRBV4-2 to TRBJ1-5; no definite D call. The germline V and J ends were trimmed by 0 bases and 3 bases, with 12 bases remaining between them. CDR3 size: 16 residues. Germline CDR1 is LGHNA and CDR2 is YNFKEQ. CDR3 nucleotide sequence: TGTGCCAGCAGCCAAGATCGGTTAGGCCACAATCAGCCCCAGCATTTT. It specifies CASSQDRLGHNQPQHF.